One TCR beta chain is described in this entry. This sample is drawn from a study of shared clonotypes between healthy human individuals. Germline CDR1 is MNHEY and CDR2 is SVGAGI. The J segment lost 9 bases and the V segment lost 6 bases, leaving 5 bases of the junction unmatched. The CDR3 covers 12 residues. From CD4+ cells came CD45RA+ naive and CD45RA-negative memory subsets. This table comes from immunoSEQ multiplex PCR, and its TCRdb copy is limited to in-frame clones, with some not included. This table has 2 million to 2.5 million clones, around 95% appearing once. The chain employs TRBV6-5 and TRBJ2-1; 7 bases are shared with TRBD1. Sequences were obtained from naive CD4+ T cells sorted from blood. Subset here: CD45RA+ positively selected. This clonotype was obtained from a man aged 18-30 years in good health. CDR3 nucleotides: TGTGCCAGCAGCAGACAGGGAATTGAGCAGTTCTTC. Its protein is CASSRQGIEQFF.